The 29 T cell receptor beta chains below come from one sample, sequenced in a study of cytomegalovirus exposure and HLA in healthy donors. Assay: immunoSEQ multiplex PCR; the TCRdb copy retains only in-frame clones and omits some. The sample consists of approximately 90,000 clones, around 93% of them appearing once. The sample taken for sequencing was PBMCs. These TCRs come from a woman younger than 45 in good health and CMV-seropositive.

A single count supports this clone. The rearrangement links TRBV7-8 to TRBJ1-2; D is uncertain. Germline V CDR1 and CDR2: SGHVS, FQNEAQ. The V end lost 5 bases, the J end lost 8 bases, and 21 bases lay between the germline ends. This CDR3 comprises 15 residues. The CDR3 DNA follows: TGTGCCAGCAGCCCAGCGGGAGCGGGCCGGGGAGGCTACACCTTC. Translation: CASSPAGAGRGGYTF.

This clone was counted between two and nine times. The CDR3 region is CASEGTSGNSQYF. The CDR3 bases are TGTGCCAGCGAAGGGACTAGCGGGAATTCGCAGTATTTT. The chain links TRBV2 to TRBJ2-3, with 13 positions matching TRBD2. The V gene's germline CDR1 is SNHLY and CDR2 FYNNEI. CDR3 length: 13 residues. The V gene end was trimmed by 8 bases and the J gene end by 10 bases; junction bases not matched to a gene: 6.

This chain uses TRBV6-5 with TRBJ1-5; TRBD1 matches 7 bases. Looked up from germline, CDR1 is MNHEY and CDR2 is SVGAGI. CDR3 length equals 15 residues. V was pared by 5 bases and J by 0 bases, with 4 bases of the junction left unmatched. This CDR3 reads CASSPTGTSNQPQHF. For the CDR3, the DNA is TGTGCCAGCAGTCCGACAGGGACTAGCAATCAGCCCCAGCATTTT.

Only one count was recorded for this clone. V and J are TRBV4-2 and TRBJ2-2; TRBD1 agrees at 8 bases. J was trimmed by 0 bases and V by 3 bases; bases with no gene match: 3. The CDR3 length is 16 residues. Germline lookup yields CDR1 LGHNA and CDR2 YNFKEQ. Here the CDR3 reads CASSQPTGANTGELFF. In DNA form, the CDR3 reads TGTGCCAGCAGCCAGCCGACAGGGGCGAACACCGGGGAGCTGTTTTTT.

V and J are TRBV10-3 and TRBJ2-1; D gene ambiguous. From germline, CDR1 is ENHRY and CDR2 SYGVKD. Trimming shortened V by 2 bases and J by 6 bases, and 5 bases separated the two germline ends. The CDR3 is 12 residues long. CDR3 coding DNA: TGTGCCATCAGTGAGACCAGCAATGAGCAGTTCTTC. Its protein is CAISETSNEQFF.

The chain links TRBV7-3 to TRBJ2-5; 9 bases line up with TRBD1. The CDR3 sequence is 16 residues long. Germline trimming cut 5 bases from V and 4 bases from J; bases unmatched to any gene: 11. Germline loops: CDR1 SGHTA, CDR2 FQGTGA. CDR3 sequence: CASSPYGQGWRETQYF. The CDR3 nucleotides are TGTGCCAGCAGCCCCTACGGACAGGGGTGGAGAGAGACCCAGTACTTC. Full variable domain (missing parts from reference TRBV7-3 and TRBJ2-5): GAGVSQTPSNKVTEKGKYVELRCDPISGHTALYWYRQSLGQGPEFLIYFQGTGAADDSGLPNDRFFAVRPEGSVSTLKIQRTERGDSAVYLCASSPYGQGWRETQYFGPGTRLLVL.

The chain uses TRBV30 and TRBJ1-1; 8 bases fit TRBD1. The CDR3 runs 15 residues. V shed 2 bases and J 0 bases; nucleotides not matched to a gene: 5. The germline V gene encodes CDR1 GTSNPN and CDR2 SVGIG (reference sequence). CDR3 nucleotide sequence: TGTGCCTGGAGTCCTCCAGGGGGCTTGAACACTGAAGCTTTCTTT. Translation gives CAWSPPGGLNTEAFF.

The rearrangement joins TRBV27 to TRBJ2-1; weak D call: TRBD2 (6 bases). Germline CDR1 reads MNHEY; CDR2 reads SMNVEV (reference sequence). V was clipped by 8 bases and J by 10 bases, with 18 bases between them. The CDR3 covers 13 residues. Written as DNA, the CDR3 is TGTGCCAGCGTAGCGGAATCGCGTGGCGAGCAGTTCTTC. Translating gives CASVAESRGEQFF.

This chain links TRBV19 with TRBJ1-2; D is undetermined. Per the germline V gene, CDR1 is LNHDA and CDR2 is SQIVND (reference sequence). This CDR3 is 15 amino acids long. V dropped 5 bases and J dropped 7 bases, with 20 bases sitting between them. The CDR3: CASSPREGMEGGYTF. In DNA form, the CDR3 reads TGTGCCAGTAGTCCCCGGGAAGGGATGGAAGGTGGCTACACCTTC.

CDR3 sequence (DNA): TGTGCCTGGAGTAATCCCGGGACAGGGGGAGACGAGCAGTACTTC. This codes for CAWSNPGTGGDEQYF. The chain links TRBV30 to TRBJ2-7, with 11 bases matching TRBD1. This CDR3 has 15 residues. CDR1 and CDR2 (germline): GTSNPN, SVGIG (reference sequence). V was clipped by 2 bases and J by 5 bases; unmatched bases: 8.

This rearrangement joins TRBV19 to TRBJ1-1, with a tentative D call TRBD1 (5 bases). In germline, CDR1 is LNHDA, CDR2 SQIVND (reference sequence). V lost 10 bases and J 4 bases, leaving 22 bases between the germline ends. This CDR3 region has 15 residues. CDR3 DNA: TGTGCCACGAACAAAGGGGAGGGGCTGGGCACTGAAGCTTTCTTT. This encodes CATNKGEGLGTEAFF.

This clone was seen just once. The rearrangement uses TRBV28 and TRBJ1-1; no reliable D call. This CDR3 region has 12 residues. Germline V gene lookup returns CDR1 MDHEN and CDR2 SYDVKM. Between the trimmed V and J ends, which lost 7 bases and 5 bases, there was a span of 11 bases. For the CDR3, the DNA is TGTGCCAGCATAGCGGGCCGGACTGAAGCTTTCTTT. Protein product: CASIAGRTEAFF.

The rearrangement joins TRBV6-5 to TRBJ1-2, with TRBD1 matching 9 bases. CDR1 and CDR2 from the germline V gene are MNHEY and SVGAGI. The CDR3 is 14 amino acids. Germline trimming cut 7 bases from V and 7 bases from J; bases unmatched to any gene: 10. As DNA, the CDR3 is TGTGCCAGCATTGGAGGGACAGGGCTTGGTGGCTACACCTTC. As protein: CASIGGTGLGGYTF.

In this sample, this clone turned up once. This sequence joins TRBV4-1 and TRBJ2-1; 10 bases map to TRBD2. The germline V gene encodes CDR1 MGHRA and CDR2 YSYEKL. V trimming: 5 bases; J trimming: 4 bases; junction bases outside the gene matches: 8. The CDR3 spans 16 residues. The CDR3 DNA reads as TGCGCCAGCAGCTCAACACTAGCGGGACTTTACAATGAGCAGTTCTTC. Protein product: CASSSTLAGLYNEQFF.

The CDR3 sequence is CASSFAGRTVHPYEQYF. The CDR3 nucleotides are TGTGCCAGCAGCTTCGCTGGGCGGACAGTACACCCCTACGAGCAGTACTTC. The chain recombines TRBV7-8 with TRBJ2-7, with a weak D call TRBD1 (6 bases). V was clipped by 3 bases and J by 2 bases, with 20 bases between them. Per germline, CDR1 SGHVS and CDR2 FQNEAQ. This CDR3 region has 17 residues.

This chain uses TRBV19 with TRBJ2-7; a possible D gene is TRBD2 (6 bases). The germline gives CDR1 LNHDA, CDR2 SQIVND (reference sequence). The CDR3 is 14 residues long. V lost 2 bases and J 4 bases, leaving 12 bases between the germline ends. CDR3 bases: TGTGCCAGTAGTATAAATGCGGGAAGTTACGAGCAGTACTTC. Translation: CASSINAGSYEQYF. The full variable domain, in which reference TRBV19 and TRBJ2-7 provide the parts outside the CDR3, is DGGITQSPKYLFRKEGQNVTLSCEQNLNHDAMYWYRQDPGQGLRLIYYSQIVNDFQKGDIAEGYSVSREKKESFPLTVTSAQKNPTAFYLCASSINAGSYEQYFGPGTRLTVT.

This clone was detected only a few times. The J gene is TRBJ2-3, the V gene TRBV7-9; 12 nucleotides agree with TRBD2. The CDR3 is 17 amino acids. CDR1 SEHNR and CDR2 FQNEAQ come from the germline V gene (reference sequence). With 3 bases clipped from V and 1 base from J, the junction kept 5 bases outside the gene matches. This chain's CDR3 is CASSFTTSGSGTDTQYF. The CDR3 region has the DNA TGTGCCAGCAGCTTCACGACTAGCGGGAGTGGCACAGATACGCAGTATTTT.

This clone was observed a few times. The V gene is TRBV28, the J gene TRBJ2-2; D might be TRBD2 (6 bases). V was shortened by 7 bases and J by 5 bases, with 11 bases between the two germline ends. The germline gives CDR1 MDHEN, CDR2 SYDVKM. The CDR3 extends over 13 amino acids. The CDR3 bases are TGTGCCAGCACGGGGAGCGGGACCGGGGAGCTGTTTTTT. As protein: CASTGSGTGELFF.

This clone was recorded once. This chain links TRBV11-2 with TRBJ2-1; no clear D gene. The germline CDR1 and CDR2 sequences are SGHAT and FQNNGV. The CDR3 loop spans 11 amino acids. The V and J ends lost 4 bases and 7 bases respectively, with 5 bases between them. CDR3 protein: CASSSGNEQFF. CDR3 nucleotide sequence: TGTGCCAGCAGCTCCGGGAATGAGCAGTTCTTC.

The chain links TRBV4-3 to TRBJ2-1; D is perhaps TRBD2 (6 bases). V dropped 1 base and J dropped 3 bases, with 16 bases sitting between them. The germline V gene has CDR1 LGHNA and CDR2 YSLEER. This CDR3 spans 17 amino acids. Written as DNA, the CDR3 is TGCGCCAGCAGCCAAGGGCTTTTGGCGGGACGCTACAATGAGCAGTTCTTC. It is translated as CASSQGLLAGRYNEQFF.

V usage is TRBV4-1 and J usage is TRBJ2-3; 9 nucleotides match TRBD2. There are 16 residues in the CDR3. CDR1 MGHRA and CDR2 YSYEKL come from the germline V gene. J gave up 4 bases and V 1 base, and 6 bases lay outside the gene matches. The CDR3 protein is CASSQVIAGVADTQYF. The CDR3 DNA reads TGCGCCAGCAGCCAAGTGATAGCGGGAGTAGCAGATACGCAGTATTTT.

The chain uses TRBV5-4 and TRBJ1-2, with 9 bases fitting TRBD1. This CDR3 comprises 17 residues. Germline CDR1 and CDR2: SGHNT and YYREEE (reference sequence). V trimming: 4 bases; J trimming: 5 bases; junction bases outside the gene matches: 15. The CDR3 sequence: CASSPGTGITLGYGYTF. DNA for the CDR3: TGTGCCAGCAGCCCGGGGACAGGGATTACCTTGGGATATGGCTACACCTTC.

The V call is TRBV4-1, the J call TRBJ2-3; 16 nucleotides align to TRBD2. Germline loops: CDR1 MGHRA, CDR2 YSYEKL. CDR3 length: 22 residues. Losses at the gene ends were 4 bases for V and 4 bases for J; bases not matched to a gene: 20. DNA of the CDR3: TGCGCCAGCAGCCCGTTCGGGACGGGGGGACTAGCGGGGGGGCTCGGCCCAGATACGCAGTATTTT. Residues: CASSPFGTGGLAGGLGPDTQYF.

This chain connects TRBV19 to TRBJ2-3, with D unclear. Trimming pared 5 bases from V and 2 bases from J, leaving 11 bases between. This CDR3 is built from 14 residues. Germline-derived CDR1 and CDR2 are LNHDA and SQIVND (reference sequence). CDR3 DNA sequence: TGTGCCAGTAGTTTCTCTGGCCCCACAGATACGCAGTATTTT. Translating gives CASSFSGPTDTQYF.

The chain is built from TRBV11-2 and TRBJ1-4; D may be TRBD1 (5 bases). The V gene lost 7 bases and the J gene lost 5 bases, with 14 bases spanning the gap. The CDR3 extends over 14 amino acids. The germline CDR1 and CDR2 sequences are SGHAT and FQNNGV. The CDR3: CASKKGPRNEKLFF. CDR3 sequence (DNA): TGTGCCAGCAAAAAGGGGCCTCGGAATGAAAAACTGTTTTTT. The full variable domain, in which reference TRBV11-2 and TRBJ1-4 provide the parts outside the CDR3, is EAGVAQSPRYKIIEKRQSVAFWCNPISGHATLYWYQQILGQGPKLLIQFQNNGVVDDSQLPKDRFSAERLKGVDSTLKIQPAKLEDSAVYLCASKKGPRNEKLFFGSGTQLSVL.

The V gene is TRBV19, the J gene TRBJ2-2, with D possibly TRBD2 on 5 matching bases. Germline V gene data show CDR1 as LNHDA and CDR2 as SQIVND (reference sequence). Trimming took off 1 base at V and 1 base at J, with 16 bases between the two ends. The CDR3 runs to 18 residues. CDR3: CASSIVRGKAENTGELFF. As DNA, the CDR3 is TGTGCCAGTAGTATAGTAAGAGGAAAAGCGGAGAACACCGGGGAGCTGTTTTTT.

The chain links TRBV7-2 to TRBJ2-3; TRBD1 might be the D (6 bases). V was shortened by 1 base and J by 3 bases, with 14 bases between the two germline ends. Per the germline V gene, CDR1 is SGHTA and CDR2 is FQGNSA. There are 16 residues in the CDR3. The CDR3 loop reads CASSLGWQGQTDTQYF. CDR3 DNA sequence: TGTGCCAGCAGCTTAGGTTGGCAGGGGCAAACAGATACGCAGTATTTT.

This chain uses TRBV30 with TRBJ1-1; possible D gene TRBD1, 5 bases. The CDR3 runs 12 residues. The V end was cut by 3 bases, the J end by 10 bases, with 15 bases between. Germline V CDR1 and CDR2: GTSNPN, SVGIG (reference sequence). Here the CDR3 DNA reads TGTGCCTGGAGCACTCCGGGGGGGGGAGCTTTCTTT. Translation: CAWSTPGGGAFF. Combining the CDR3 with reference TRBV30 and TRBJ1-1 gives the whole variable domain SQTIHQWPATLVQPVGSPLSLECTVEGTSNPNLYWYRQAAGRGLQLLFYSVGIGQISSEVPQNLSASRPQDRQFILSSKKLLLSDSGFYLCAWSTPGGGAFFGQGTRLTVV.

V usage is TRBV29-1 and J usage is TRBJ2-1; tentatively, D is TRBD2 (6 bases). CDR1 and CDR2 from the germline V gene are SQVTM and ANQGSEA. This CDR3 contains 14 residues. Trimming took off 4 bases at V and 5 bases at J, with 15 bases between the two ends. The CDR3 bases are TGCAGCGTTGTGGGGGGTGGGGGTGACAATGAGCAGTTCTTC. Translation gives CSVVGGGGDNEQFF.